This is a list of T cell receptor beta chains from one sample in a study of blood T cell repertoires in COVID-19. Generated by immunoSEQ multiplex PCR, the TCRdb table keeps only in-frame clones and is missing some. Of 70,000 to 100,000 clones listed, 90% to 95% were seen once; the top ten hold over 1.5%. Specimen: peripheral blood. These receptors were collected from a man between 60 and 75 years old with acute or convalescent COVID-19. The CDR3 runs from the conserved cysteine through the conserved F or W. Fields, in order: V gene, J gene, clone size, D gene, CDR3 DNA, CDR3 protein. A D gene is named only where the DNA matches it firmly. Only some rows state a clone size, as once, few, many or a class for expanded clones.

>TRBV28|TRBJ1-4|NA|NA
TGTGCCAGCAGTTGGCGGGCTAATGAAAAACTGTTTTTT
CASSWRANEKLFF
>TRBV2|TRBJ1-1|NA|TRBD1
TGTGCCAGCAGGCGTGGGGGACAGGGTATGACTGAAGCTTTCTTT
CASRRGGQGMTEAFF
>TRBV25-1|TRBJ2-3|NA|NA
TGTGCCAGCAGTGAAGAGGGAGGGGGAGCGAAGAATACGCAGTATTTT
CASSEEGGGAKNTQYF
>TRBV21-1|TRBJ1-6|NA|NA
TGTGCCAGCAGCAAAGGTTGTGTGGGGGCCTCGAATTCACCCCTCCACTTT
CASSKGCVGASNSPLHF
>TRBV24-1|TRBJ1-6|NA|TRBD1
TGTGCCACCGGAAGACAGGGGGCGAATTCACCCCTCCACTTT
CATGRQGANSPLHF
>TRBV5-1|TRBJ2-1|NA|NA
TGCGCCAGCAGATTGGGGAGCCGCAACAATGAGCAGTTCTTC
CASRLGSRNNEQFF
>TRBV6-5|TRBJ1-3|NA|NA
TGTGCCAGCAGTTACACAGTTCAGGTTTCCGGAAACACCATATATTTT
CASSYTVQVSGNTIYF
>TRBV6-5|TRBJ1-1|NA|NA
TGTGCCAGCAGGGGGGGCGGGGGAAACACTGAAGCTTTCTTT
CASRGGGGNTEAFF
>TRBV4-3|TRBJ2-6|NA|TRBD1
TGCGCCAGCAGCCTAACCGGGACAGGCGGTTCTGGGGCCAACGTCCTGACTTTC
CASSLTGTGGSGANVLTF
>TRBV2|TRBJ2-1|NA|NA
TGTGCCAGCAGTGGGGCAAGAGAGCAGTTCTTC
CASSGAREQFF
>TRBV3-1/TRBV3-2|TRBJ1-2|NA|TRBD1
TGTGCCAGCAGCCAAGAACAGGGGGCGCGAGGCTACACCTTC
CASSQEQGARGYTF
>TRBV18|TRBJ2-7|NA|TRBD1
TGTGCCAGCTCACCCTCGGGACAGGGTTACGAGCAGTACTTC
CASSPSGQGYEQYF
>TRBV15|TRBJ2-1|NA|NA
TGTGCCACCAGCAGAGTTGGGCAGGGCTGGGGTGAGCAGTTCTTC
CATSRVGQGWGEQFF
>TRBV4-2|TRBJ1-3|NA|TRBD1
TGTGCCAGCAGCCAAGTTGGGACAGGTGGAAACACCATATATTTT
CASSQVGTGGNTIYF
>TRBV7-2|TRBJ2-7|NA|TRBD2
TGTGCCAGCAGCTTAGCAGCGGGAGACGAGTACGAGCAGTACTTC
CASSLAAGDEYEQYF
>TRBV2|TRBJ2-1|NA|NA
TGTGCCAGCGCCCGTGAGGCTCGCGGGGCGAACAATGAGCAGTTCTTC
CASAREARGANNEQFF
>TRBV9|TRBJ2-2|few|TRBD2
TGTGCCAGCAGCGGGGGACTAGCGGGAGGGCCGGAAGATGCTGGGGAGCTGTTTTTT
CASSGGLAGGPEDAGELFF
>TRBV6-1|TRBJ2-7|NA|NA
TGTGCCAGCAGTGAATGGGGGACAACTTACGAGCAGTACTTC
CASSEWGTTYEQYF
>TRBV3-1/TRBV3-2|TRBJ2-3|NA|NA
TGTGCCAGCAGCCAAGAGTTTTCAGCGCAAAACACAGATACGCAGTATTTT
CASSQEFSAQNTDTQYF
>TRBV5-4|TRBJ2-1|NA|TRBD1
TGTGCCAGCAGCCCCCGACAGGGATCCAATGAGCAGTTCTTC
CASSPRQGSNEQFF
>TRBV24-1|TRBJ2-2|NA|NA
TGTGCCACCAGTGATTTGCAAGGGGTCACCGGGGAGCTGTTTTTT
CATSDLQGVTGELFF
>TRBV5-6|TRBJ2-7|NA|NA
TGTGCCAGCAGCTTAGAAGGGGTTAGAAGGTCCTACGAGCAGTACTTC
CASSLEGVRRSYEQYF
>TRBV3-1/TRBV3-2|TRBJ1-4|NA|NA
TGTGCCAGCAGCCAAGATCCAGGGCCAGGTGAAAAACTGTTTTTT
CASSQDPGPGEKLFF